Listed here is a single T cell receptor beta chain. Its antigen remains unidentified. This entry comes from a study of cytomegalovirus exposure and HLA in healthy donors. Across the whole study: The same platform used for the 666 first-cohort repertoires was also used for the 100 to 150 validation repertoires, as a later analysis reported. General study points: Cytomegalovirus-associated status was assigned to 164 TCR beta chains.

Trimming pared 9 bases from V and 1 base from J, leaving 9 bases between. CDR1 is LNHDA, CDR2 SQIVND, per germline (reference sequence). CDR3 length: 12 residues. TCRdb keeps only in-frame clones here, not all; method: immunoSEQ multiplex PCR. The sample shows 150,000 to 200,000 clones, about 80% of them seen only once. The chain combines TRBV19 with TRBJ1-1; possibly TRBD1 for D (6 bases). Sample: PBMCs. This receptor was taken from a woman younger than 35 in good health and CMV-seropositive. Here the CDR3 reads CASSQGNTEAFF. The CDR3 coding sequence is TGTGCCAGCTCACAGGGGAACACTGAAGCTTTCTTT. Supplemented by reference TRBV19 and TRBJ1-1, the full variable domain reads DGGITQSPKYLFRKEGQNVTLSCEQNLNHDAMYWYRQDPGQGLRLIYYSQIVNDFQKGDIAEGYSVSREKKESFPLTVTSAQKNPTAFYLCASSQGNTEAFFGQGTRLTVV.